The T cell receptor beta chain described here comes from a study of cytomegalovirus exposure and HLA in healthy donors. Trimming removed 2 bases from V and 0 bases from J, with 10 bases in between. The CDR3 totals 15 residues. The V gene's germline CDR1 is SGHAT and CDR2 FQNNGV. The donors were members of the validation cohort comprising about 130 subjects, separate from the approximately 670-subject first cohort. Findings and limits, study-wide: Some public TCRs appeared in many individuals, while most sequences were rare.

A word on this clone: Its target is unknown.

TCRdb's copy holds only in-frame clones and misses some; the assay was immunoSEQ multiplex PCR. The sample includes fewer than 200,000 clones, about nine tenths of them seen just once. The TCR was taken from a man in his thirties or forties in good health and CMV-seropositive. What was sequenced was PBMCs. The chain employs TRBV11-2 and TRBJ1-1; D is uncertain. Here the CDR3 DNA reads TGTGCCAGCAGCTTATTTTCGTCTCTGAACACTGAAGCTTTCTTT. The encoded protein is CASSLFSSLNTEAFF.